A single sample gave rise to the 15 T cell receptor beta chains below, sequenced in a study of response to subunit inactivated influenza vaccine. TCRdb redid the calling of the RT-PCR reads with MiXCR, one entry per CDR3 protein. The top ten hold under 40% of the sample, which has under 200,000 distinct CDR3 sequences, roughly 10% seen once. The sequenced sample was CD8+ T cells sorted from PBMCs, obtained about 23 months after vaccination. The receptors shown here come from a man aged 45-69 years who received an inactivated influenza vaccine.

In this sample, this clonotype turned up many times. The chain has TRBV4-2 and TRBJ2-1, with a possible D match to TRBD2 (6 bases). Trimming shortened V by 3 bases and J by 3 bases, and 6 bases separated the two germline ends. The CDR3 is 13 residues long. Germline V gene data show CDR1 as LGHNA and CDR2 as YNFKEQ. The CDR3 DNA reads TGTGCCAGCAGCCAGCGGGGCTACAATGAGCAGTTCTTC. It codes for CASSQRGYNEQFF.

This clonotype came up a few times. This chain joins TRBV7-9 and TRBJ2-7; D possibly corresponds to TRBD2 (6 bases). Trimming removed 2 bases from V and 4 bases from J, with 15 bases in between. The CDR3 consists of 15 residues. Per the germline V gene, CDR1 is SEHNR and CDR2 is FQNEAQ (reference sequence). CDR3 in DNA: TGTGCCAGCAGCTTAATTTCGCGGGGCCCTTACGAGCAGTACTTC. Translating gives CASSLISRGPYEQYF.

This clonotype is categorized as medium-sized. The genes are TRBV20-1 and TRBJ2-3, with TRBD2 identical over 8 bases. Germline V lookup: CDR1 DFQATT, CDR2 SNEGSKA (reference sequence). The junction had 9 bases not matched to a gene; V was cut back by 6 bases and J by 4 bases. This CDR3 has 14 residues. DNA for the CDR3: TGCAGTGCCAGACCGGGAGGGCCCGCAGATACGCAGTATTTT. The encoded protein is CSARPGGPADTQYF.

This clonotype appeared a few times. The CDR3 DNA is TGTGCCAGCAGCTTAACTCAACTAGGGACCTACGAGCAGTACTTC. This gives the protein CASSLTQLGTYEQYF. J is TRBJ2-7 and V is TRBV7-9, with D perhaps matching TRBD2 (5 bases). The CDR3 has 15 amino acids. The ends were cut back, 2 bases at V and 2 bases at J, with 13 bases in the middle. Germline CDR1 and CDR2: SEHNR and FQNEAQ (reference sequence).

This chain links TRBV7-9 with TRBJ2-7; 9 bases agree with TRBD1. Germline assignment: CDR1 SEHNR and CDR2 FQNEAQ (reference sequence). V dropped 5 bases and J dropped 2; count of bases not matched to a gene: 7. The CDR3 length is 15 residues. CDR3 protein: CASSLGTGNPYEQYF. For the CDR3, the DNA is TGTGCCAGCAGCCTGGGGACAGGGAACCCCTACGAGCAGTACTTC.

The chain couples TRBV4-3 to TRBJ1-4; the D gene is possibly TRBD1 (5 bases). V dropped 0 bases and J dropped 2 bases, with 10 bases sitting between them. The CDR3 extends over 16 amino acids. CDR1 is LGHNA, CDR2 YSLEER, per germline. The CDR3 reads CASSQDWGVTNEKLFF. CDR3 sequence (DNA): TGCGCCAGCAGCCAAGATTGGGGGGTTACTAATGAAAAACTGTTTTTT.

The CDR3 loop reads CSASDVRTTNTDTQYF. CDR3 sequence (DNA): TGCAGTGCTAGTGATGTTAGGACCACAAACACAGATACGCAGTATTTT. The genes are TRBV20-1 and TRBJ2-3; D remains ambiguous. With 3 bases removed from V and 2 bases from J, the gap between germline ends came to 18 bases. This CDR3 contains 16 residues. Germline V lookup: CDR1 DFQATT, CDR2 SNEGSKA (reference sequence).

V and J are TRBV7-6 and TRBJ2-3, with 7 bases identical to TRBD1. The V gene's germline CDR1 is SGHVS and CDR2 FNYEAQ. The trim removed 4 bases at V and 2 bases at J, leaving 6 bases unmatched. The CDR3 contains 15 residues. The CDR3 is CASSSTDRNTDTQYF. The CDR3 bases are TGTGCCAGCAGCTCGACGGACAGGAACACAGATACGCAGTATTTT.

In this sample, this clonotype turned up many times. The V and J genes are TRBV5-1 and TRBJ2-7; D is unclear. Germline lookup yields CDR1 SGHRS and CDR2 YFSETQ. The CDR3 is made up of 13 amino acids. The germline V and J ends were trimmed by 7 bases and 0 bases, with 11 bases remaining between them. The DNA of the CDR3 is TGCGCCAGCCAACTGGGCAGCTCCTACGAGCAGTACTTC. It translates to CASQLGSSYEQYF.

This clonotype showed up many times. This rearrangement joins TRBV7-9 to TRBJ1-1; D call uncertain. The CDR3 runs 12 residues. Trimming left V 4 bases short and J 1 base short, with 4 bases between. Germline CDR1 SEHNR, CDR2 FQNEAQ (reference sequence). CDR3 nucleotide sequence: TGTGCCAGCAGCTCTTGGAACACTGAAGCTTTCTTT. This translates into CASSSWNTEAFF.

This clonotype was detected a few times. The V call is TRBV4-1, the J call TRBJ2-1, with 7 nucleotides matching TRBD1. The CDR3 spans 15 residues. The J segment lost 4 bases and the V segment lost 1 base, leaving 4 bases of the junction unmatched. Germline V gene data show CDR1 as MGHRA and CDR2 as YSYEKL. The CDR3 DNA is TGCGCCAGCAGCCAAGCCCCCAGGGGGTACAATGAGCAGTTCTTC. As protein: CASSQAPRGYNEQFF.

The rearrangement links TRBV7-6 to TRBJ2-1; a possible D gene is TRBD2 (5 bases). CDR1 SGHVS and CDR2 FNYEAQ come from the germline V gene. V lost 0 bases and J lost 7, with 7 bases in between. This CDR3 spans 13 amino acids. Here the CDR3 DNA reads TGTGCCAGCAGCTTAGCTTCGGGGAATGAGCAGTTCTTC. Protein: CASSLASGNEQFF.

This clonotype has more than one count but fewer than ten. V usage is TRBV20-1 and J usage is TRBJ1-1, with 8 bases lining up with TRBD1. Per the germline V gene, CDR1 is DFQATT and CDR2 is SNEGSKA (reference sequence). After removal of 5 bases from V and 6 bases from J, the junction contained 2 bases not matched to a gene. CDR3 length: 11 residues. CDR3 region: CSALQGAEAFF. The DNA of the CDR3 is TGCAGTGCTTTACAGGGGGCTGAAGCTTTCTTT.

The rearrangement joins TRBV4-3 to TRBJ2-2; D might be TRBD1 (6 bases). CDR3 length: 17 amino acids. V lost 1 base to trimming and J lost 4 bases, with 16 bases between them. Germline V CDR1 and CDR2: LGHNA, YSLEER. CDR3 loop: CASSQVGRGSGTGELFF. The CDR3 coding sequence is TGCGCCAGCAGCCAAGTTGGCAGGGGATCGGGCACCGGGGAGCTGTTTTTT.

The CDR3: CASSETAYSNQPQHF. CDR3 sequence (DNA): TGTGCCAGCAGTGAAACAGCCTATAGCAATCAGCCCCAGCATTTT. V gene TRBV6-1 combines with J gene TRBJ1-5, with D unresolved. This CDR3 comprises 15 residues. The germline gives CDR1 MNHNS, CDR2 SASEGT. V lost 2 bases, J lost 0 bases, and 8 bases lay in between.